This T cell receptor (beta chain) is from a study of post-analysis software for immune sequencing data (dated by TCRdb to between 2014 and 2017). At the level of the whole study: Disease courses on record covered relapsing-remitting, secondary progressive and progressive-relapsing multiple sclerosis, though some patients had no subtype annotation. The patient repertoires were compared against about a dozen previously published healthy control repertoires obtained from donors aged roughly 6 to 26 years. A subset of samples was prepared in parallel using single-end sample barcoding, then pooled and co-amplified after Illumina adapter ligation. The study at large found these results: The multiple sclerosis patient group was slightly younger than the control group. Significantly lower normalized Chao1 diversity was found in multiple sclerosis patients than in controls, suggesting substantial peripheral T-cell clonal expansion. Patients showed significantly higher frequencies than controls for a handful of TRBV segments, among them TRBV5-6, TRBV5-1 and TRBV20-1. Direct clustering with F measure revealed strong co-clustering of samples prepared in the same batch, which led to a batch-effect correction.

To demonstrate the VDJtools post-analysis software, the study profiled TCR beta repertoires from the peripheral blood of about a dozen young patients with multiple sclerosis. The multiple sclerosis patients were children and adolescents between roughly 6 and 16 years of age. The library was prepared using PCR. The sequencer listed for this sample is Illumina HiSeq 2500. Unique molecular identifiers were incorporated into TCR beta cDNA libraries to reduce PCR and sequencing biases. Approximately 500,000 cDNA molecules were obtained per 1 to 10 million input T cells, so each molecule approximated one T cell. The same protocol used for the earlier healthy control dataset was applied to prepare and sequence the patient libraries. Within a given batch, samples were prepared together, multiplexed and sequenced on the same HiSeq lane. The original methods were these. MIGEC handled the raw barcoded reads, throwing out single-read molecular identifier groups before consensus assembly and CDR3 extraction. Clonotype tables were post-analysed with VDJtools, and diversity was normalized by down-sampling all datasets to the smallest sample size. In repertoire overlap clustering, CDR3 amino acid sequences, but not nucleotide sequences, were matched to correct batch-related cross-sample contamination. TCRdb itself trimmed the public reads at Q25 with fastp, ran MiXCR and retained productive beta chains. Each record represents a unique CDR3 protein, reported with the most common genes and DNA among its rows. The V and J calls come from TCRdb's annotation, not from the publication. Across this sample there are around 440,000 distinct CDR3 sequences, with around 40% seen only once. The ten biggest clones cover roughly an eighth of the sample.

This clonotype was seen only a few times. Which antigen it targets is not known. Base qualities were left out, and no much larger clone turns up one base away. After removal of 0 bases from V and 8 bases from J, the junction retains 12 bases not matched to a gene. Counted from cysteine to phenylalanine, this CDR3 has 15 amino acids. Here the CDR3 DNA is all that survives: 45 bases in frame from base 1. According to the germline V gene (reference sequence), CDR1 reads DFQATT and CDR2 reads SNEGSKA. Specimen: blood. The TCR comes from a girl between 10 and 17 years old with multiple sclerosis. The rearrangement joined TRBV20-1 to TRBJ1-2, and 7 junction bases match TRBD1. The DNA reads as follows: TGCAGTGCTAGAGATGGGACAGCGGGAGATCCGGGCTACACCTTC. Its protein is CSARDGTAGDPGYTF.